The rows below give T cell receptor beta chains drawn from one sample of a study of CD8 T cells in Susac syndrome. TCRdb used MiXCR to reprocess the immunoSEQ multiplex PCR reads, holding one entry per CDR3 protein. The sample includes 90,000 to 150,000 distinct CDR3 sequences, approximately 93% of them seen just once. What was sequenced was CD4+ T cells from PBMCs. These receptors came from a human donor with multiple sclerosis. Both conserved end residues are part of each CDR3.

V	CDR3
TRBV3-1	CASSQNRGNSPLHF
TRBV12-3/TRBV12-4	CASSRQGRPFGAFF
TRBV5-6	CASSIEGVNQPQHF
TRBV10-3	CATAGTQETQYF
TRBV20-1	CSAHDAGAANNQPQHF
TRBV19	CASSIVRGTEAFF
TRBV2	CASSPGVSGANVLTF
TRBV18	CASSTTENYGYTF
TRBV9	CASSVVQGRGYTF
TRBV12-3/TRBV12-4	CASRPLGASGRNTIYF
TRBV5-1	CASRSGGRETEAFF
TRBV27	CASSLRLEGLGGYTF